The 18 T cell receptor beta chains below come from one sample, sequenced in a study of long-term antiretroviral therapy in people with HIV. At survey level, the immunoSEQ assay was run in its v3.0 version. The assay was immunoSEQ multiplex PCR, and TCRdb's table has in-frame clones only and misses some. In the table there are some 40,000 clones, around 83% of which are singletons. Material: unsorted PBMCs, obtained 1 year after starting antiretroviral therapy. The receptor set was obtained from a man aged 18 to 30 with HIV.

The V and J genes are TRBV11-3 and TRBJ2-3; D not certain. The length of the CDR3 is 13 residues. Deletions cut 0 bases from V and 0 bases from J, with 1 base between. In germline, CDR1 is SGHNT, CDR2 YENEEA. The CDR3 DNA reads as TGTGCCAGCAGCTTAGAAAGCACAGATACGCAGTATTTT. Its translation is CASSLESTDTQYF.

The chain couples TRBV19 to TRBJ1-2; maybe TRBD1 (6 bases). The germline V gene encodes CDR1 LNHDA and CDR2 SQIVND (reference sequence). V was clipped by 4 bases and J by 8 bases, with 20 bases between them. The CDR3 consists of 15 residues. CDR3 protein: CASSRYYRDLGGYTF. The CDR3 nucleotides read TGTGCCAGTAGTAGATACTACAGGGACCTGGGCGGCTACACCTTC.

This clone came up a few times. The CDR3 DNA sequence: TGTGCCAGTAGTACCACGACAGGGGTGAGAGAAAAACTGTTTTTT. Translation gives CASSTTTGVREKLFF. The V gene is TRBV19, the J gene TRBJ1-4, with 8 nucleotides matching TRBD1. The length of the CDR3 is 15 residues. Germline V CDR1 and CDR2: LNHDA, SQIVND (reference sequence). Trimming removed 4 bases from V and 8 bases from J; junction bases left unmatched: 9.

Of note for this clone: An end of the junction differs from the germline gene, which may be a read error. The gene calls are TRBV6-6 and TRBJ2-7; tentatively, D is TRBD1 (6 bases). This CDR3 contains 11 residues. Germline-derived CDR1 and CDR2 are MNHNY and SVGAGI (reference sequence). The DNA for the CDR3 is TGTGCCAGCAGTGCCCGGCAGGGGATCATCTTC. Protein product: CASSARQGIIF.

J is TRBJ2-1 and V is TRBV9, with TRBD2 matching 7 bases. Germline lookup yields CDR1 SGDLS and CDR2 YYNGEE. The CDR3 sequence is 16 residues long. V shed 0 bases and J 2 bases; nucleotides not matched to a gene: 5. The CDR3 reads CASSVARGETYNEQFF. CDR3 bases: TGTGCCAGCAGCGTAGCTCGGGGGGAGACCTACAATGAGCAGTTCTTC.

V is TRBV28 and J is TRBJ2-7, with 8 bases that match TRBD1. The germline V gene encodes CDR1 MDHEN and CDR2 SYDVKM. Unmatched junction bases numbered 6, after V lost 5 bases and J lost 0 bases. The CDR3 covers 15 residues. CDR3 in amino acids: CASSTRGLSSYEQYF. Written as DNA, the CDR3 is TGTGCCAGCAGTACCAGGGGGCTAAGCTCCTACGAGCAGTACTTC.

The CDR3 is CASSHLEGEQYF. CDR3 bases: TGTGCCAGCAGCCACCTCGAGGGCGAGCAGTACTTC. The J gene is TRBJ2-7, the V gene TRBV9; D possibly corresponds to TRBD2 (5 bases). Germline values: CDR1 SGDLS, CDR2 YYNGEE. The CDR3 consists of 12 residues. V lost 4 bases to trimming and J lost 6 bases, with 11 bases between them.

The sample holds one count of this clone. V gene TRBV15 combines with J gene TRBJ1-1, with TRBD1 as a possible D gene (5 bases). Trimming took off 9 bases at V and 3 bases at J, with 20 bases between the two ends. In germline, CDR1 is LNHNV, CDR2 YYDKDF (reference sequence). This CDR3 has 15 amino acids. This CDR3 reads CATMNPGLRDTEAFF. CDR3 bases: TGTGCCACTATGAACCCAGGGCTAAGGGACACTGAAGCTTTCTTT.

The chain joins TRBV6-5 to TRBJ1-4; D perhaps matches TRBD1 (6 bases). Germline assignment: CDR1 MNHEY and CDR2 SVGAGI. This CDR3 is 14 amino acids long. Trimming left V 2 bases short and J 7 bases short, with 11 bases between. In DNA form, the CDR3 reads TGTGCCAGCAGTTACGCTCCAGGGGTTGAAAAACTGTTTTTT. Protein sequence: CASSYAPGVEKLFF.

The chain carries TRBV27 and TRBJ2-7; TRBD1 aligns across 7 bases. The V and J ends lost 5 bases and 3 bases, in that order; junction bases with no gene match: 7. CDR1 MNHEY and CDR2 SMNVEV come from the germline V gene (reference sequence). CDR3 length: 14 amino acids. The CDR3 loop is CASSVRGPIYEQYF. For the CDR3, the DNA is TGTGCCAGCAGTGTGAGGGGGCCAATCTACGAGCAGTACTTC.

The chain has TRBV7-9 and TRBJ2-5; 14 nucleotides line up with TRBD2. Germline V gene lookup returns CDR1 SEHNR and CDR2 FQNEAQ (reference sequence). CDR3 length: 14 residues. J was trimmed by 5 bases and V by 8 bases; bases with no gene match: 4. The CDR3 nucleotides are TGTGCCAGCGGGACTAGCGGGAGCGGGGAGACCCAGTACTTC. It codes for CASGTSGSGETQYF.

This chain joins TRBV28 and TRBJ1-5; D is uncertain. CDR1 MDHEN and CDR2 SYDVKM come from the germline V gene. The length of the CDR3 is 16 residues. Trimming shortened V by 4 bases and J by 3 bases, and 16 bases separated the two germline ends. CDR3 bases: TGTGCCAGCAGTTCGCGTCGGGAGCAAAACAATCAGCCCCAGCATTTT. The encoded protein is CASSSRREQNNQPQHF.

J is TRBJ2-7 and V is TRBV2, with D uncertain. Germline-derived CDR1 and CDR2 are SNHLY and FYNNEI. The V end was cut by 1 base, the J end by 2 bases, with 12 bases between. The CDR3 has 15 amino acids. The CDR3 spells CASSEGQAVTYEQYF. CDR3 in DNA: TGTGCCAGCAGTGAAGGTCAGGCCGTTACCTACGAGCAGTACTTC.

This rearrangement joins TRBV18 to TRBJ1-1; no clear D. Trimming shortened V by 3 bases and J by 1 base, and 9 bases separated the two germline ends. The CDR3 runs 14 residues. Looked up from germline, CDR1 is KGHSH and CDR2 is LQKENI. CDR3 nucleotide sequence: TGTGCCAGCTCACCTTCGGACCGGAACACTGAAGCTTTCTTT. It codes for CASSPSDRNTEAFF.

CDR3 nucleotides: TGTGCTTCGATGGGGACAGGGGGGCGTAATGAGCAGTTCTTC. Translating gives CASMGTGGRNEQFF. The chain is built from TRBV28 and TRBJ2-1, with 11 bases matching TRBD1. There are 14 residues in the CDR3. The germline V gene encodes CDR1 MDHEN and CDR2 SYDVKM.

The genes are TRBV20-1 and TRBJ2-1; perhaps TRBD2 as D (7 bases). V was pared by 3 bases and J by 13 bases, with 13 bases between. This CDR3 has 11 residues. Per the germline V gene, CDR1 is DFQATT and CDR2 is SNEGSKA (reference sequence). The CDR3 loop reads CSARGGASQFF. CDR3 bases: TGCAGTGCTAGGGGGGGGGCCTCCCAGTTCTTC.

The chain uses TRBV28 and TRBJ2-1, with 9 bases aligning to TRBD2. Germline V CDR1 and CDR2: MDHEN, SYDVKM. The CDR3 is made up of 18 amino acids. With 6 bases clipped from V and 1 base from J, the junction kept 13 bases outside the gene matches. CDR3 coding DNA: TGTGCCAGCAGCGGTCAGGAGCGGGAGGTGGATTCCTACAATGAGCAGTTCTTC. Encoded protein: CASSGQEREVDSYNEQFF.

V gene TRBV28 combines with J gene TRBJ2-7; 8 bases agree with TRBD2. Per the germline V gene, CDR1 is MDHEN and CDR2 is SYDVKM. The V gene end was trimmed by 1 base and the J gene end by 2 bases; junction bases not matched to a gene: 1. The CDR3 is 14 residues long. CDR3 bases: TGTGCCAGCAGTTTATCGCGGGGGGCCTACGAGCAGTACTTC. Amino acids: CASSLSRGAYEQYF.